The 20 T cell receptor beta chains below come from one sample, sequenced in a study of T-cell memory formation after mild COVID-19. TCRdb re-derived calls from the 5' RACE reads in MiXCR, one entry per CDR3 protein. Of roughly 99,000 distinct CDR3 sequences listed, approximately 15% are singletons. The sample was PBMCs or a T cell subset sorted from them (not recorded which). These TCRs come from a man between 18 and 29 years old who had mild COVID-19 (a few samples of this study predate the infection). Cell type and time point are not known.

The V gene is TRBV4-2, the J gene TRBJ1-6; 7 positions match TRBD1. The V segment lost 6 bases and the J segment 7 bases; nucleotides outside the gene matches: 9. Germline CDR1 and CDR2: LGHNA and YNFKEQ. The CDR3 runs 15 residues. The CDR3 sequence: CASRPTGTENSPLHF. CDR3 nucleotide sequence: TGTGCCAGCAGACCCACCGGGACAGAGAATTCACCCCTCCACTTT.

The chain carries TRBV11-2 and TRBJ2-7, with D hard to call. Germline V gene sequence: CDR1 SGHAT, CDR2 FQNNGV. CDR3 length equals 14 residues. The V and J ends lost 1 base and 2 bases respectively, with 9 bases between them. CDR3 sequence (DNA): TGTGCCAGCAGCTTAGGGGCAGGACCCTACGAGCAGTACGTC. Translated, it gives CASSLGAGPYEQYV.

The chain is built from TRBV6-5 and TRBJ1-2; the match to TRBD1 covers 7 bases. The CDR3 consists of 12 residues. CDR1 and CDR2 (germline): MNHEY, SVGAGI. Trimming took 2 bases from V and 8 from J; bases not matched to a gene: 2. CDR3 region: CASSYGTEGYTF. In DNA form, the CDR3 reads TGTGCCAGCAGTTACGGGACAGAAGGCTACACCTTC.

In its sample, this clonotype was seen a few times. The chain is built from TRBV6-6 and TRBJ1-6; D perhaps matches TRBD1 (5 bases). The CDR3 has 15 amino acids. Per germline, CDR1 MNHNY and CDR2 SVGAGI (reference sequence). V was clipped by 0 bases and J by 6 bases, with 9 bases between them. CDR3 loop: CASSYSRDGNSPLHF. CDR3 nucleotides: TGTGCCAGCAGTTACTCGAGGGACGGTAATTCACCCCTCCACTTT.

Concerning this clonotype itself: Germline is not matched at one junction end, which may reflect a read error. This chain connects TRBV4-1 to TRBJ2-1; D not resolved. Germline CDR1 is MGHRA and CDR2 is YSYEKL. CDR3 length: 13 residues. CDR3 DNA: TGCGCCAGCGGCCAGATAGGGCACGATGAGCAGTTCTTC. It encodes CASGQIGHDEQFF.

This clonotype was picked up many times. J is TRBJ1-6 and V is TRBV7-9; D is uncertain. In germline, CDR1 is SEHNR, CDR2 FQNEAQ (reference sequence). Trimming left V 7 bases short and J 7 bases short, with 14 bases between. CDR3 length: 14 residues. CDR3 region: CASTQDGGNSPLHF. Written as DNA, the CDR3 is TGTGCCAGCACCCAAGACGGCGGGAATTCACCCCTCCACTTT.

This rearrangement joins TRBV24-1 to TRBJ2-5; D possibly uses TRBD1 or TRBD2 (5 bases each). Germline V lookup: CDR1 KGHDR, CDR2 SFDVKD. The CDR3 is made up of 14 amino acids. The V and J ends lost 2 bases and 5 bases respectively, with 11 bases between them. The CDR3 coding sequence is TGTGCCACCAGTGATTCAAGTGAGGGGGAGACCCAGTACTTC. It yields the protein CATSDSSEGETQYF.

This clonotype has only a few counts. The chain joins TRBV9 to TRBJ2-5; TRBD2 matches 9 bases. With V trimmed by 0 bases and J by 5 bases, 5 bases remained unmatched. The V gene's germline CDR1 is SGDLS and CDR2 YYNGEE. The CDR3 has 15 amino acids. CDR3 amino acids: CASSVAGSGGETQYF. For the CDR3, the DNA is TGTGCCAGCAGCGTAGCTGGCAGCGGGGGGGAGACCCAGTACTTC.

This clonotype has only a few counts. This chain connects TRBV4-3 to TRBJ1-2; no clear D gene. V lost 1 base, J lost 2 bases, and 17 bases lay in between. Per the germline V gene, CDR1 is LGHNA and CDR2 is YSLEER. CDR3 size: 17 residues. The chain's CDR3 is CASSQVGVQDYNYGYTF. The CDR3 DNA reads as TGCGCCAGCAGCCAAGTAGGAGTGCAGGACTACAACTATGGCTACACCTTC.

The chain is built from TRBV4-1 and TRBJ2-3; D not certain. There are 13 residues in the CDR3. The germline V gene has CDR1 MGHRA and CDR2 YSYEKL. Trimming pared 3 bases from V and 6 bases from J, leaving 10 bases between. CDR3 residues: CASSHYLGDTQYF. The CDR3, as DNA: TGCGCCAGCAGCCATTACCTAGGGGATACGCAGTATTTT.

This clonotype showed up just a few times. CDR3 protein: CASSYTLAGGPTDTQYF. DNA of the CDR3: TGTGCCAGCAGTTACACCCTGGCAGGGGGCCCCACAGATACGCAGTATTTT. V and J are TRBV6-2 or TRBV6-3 and TRBJ2-3, with 8 bases aligning to TRBD1. Germline CDR1 and CDR2: MNHEY and SVGEGT. The J segment lost 2 bases and the V segment lost 2 bases, leaving 9 bases of the junction unmatched. CDR3 length: 17 amino acids.

V usage is TRBV4-3 and J usage is TRBJ1-4, with no clear D. CDR1 is LGHNA, CDR2 YSLEER, per germline. CDR3 length equals 13 residues. Trimming cost V 1 base and J 7 bases, with 7 bases left between them. Written as DNA, the CDR3 is TGCGCCAGCAGCCAAGTGGAGGGTGAAAAACTGTTTTTT. Translated: CASSQVEGEKLFF.

The rearrangement uses TRBV9 and TRBJ2-7; no firm D call. V was cut by 5 bases and J by 0 bases, with 9 bases left in between. CDR1 and CDR2 from the germline V gene are SGDLS and YYNGEE. The CDR3 has 13 amino acids. The CDR3 loop reads CASSPGVSYEQYF. The CDR3 DNA sequence: TGTGCCAGCAGTCCCGGTGTCTCCTACGAGCAGTACTTC. The full variable domain, completed using reference TRBV9 and TRBJ2-7, is DSGVTQTPKHLITATGQRVTLRCSPRSGDLSVYWYQQSLDQGLQFLIQYYNGEERAKGNILERFSAQQFPDLHSELNLSSLELGDSALYFCASSPGVSYEQYFGPGTRLTVT.

V gene TRBV7-9 combines with J gene TRBJ1-6; D is uncertain. V was shortened by 4 bases and J by 1 base, with 11 bases between the two germline ends. CDR1 and CDR2 from the germline V gene are SEHNR and FQNEAQ (reference sequence). The CDR3 sequence is 16 residues long. CDR3 DNA: TGTGCCAGCAGCTCATCTTGGGAGTCCTATAATTCACCCCTCCACTTT. This gives the protein CASSSSWESYNSPLHF.

The CDR3 loop reads CASSLRTGAGEKLFF. DNA for the CDR3: TGTGCCAGCAGCTTAAGGACAGGGGCGGGTGAAAAACTGTTTTTT. V and J are TRBV7-2 and TRBJ1-4, with 9 bases identical to TRBD1. The V segment lost 2 bases and the J segment 7 bases; nucleotides outside the gene matches: 5. Germline assignment: CDR1 SGHTA and CDR2 FQGNSA. The CDR3 contains 15 residues.

The genes are TRBV4-2 and TRBJ2-1; no clear D gene. This CDR3 is 13 amino acids long. Germline loops: CDR1 LGHNA, CDR2 YNFKEQ. V lost 4 bases to trimming and J lost 4 bases, with 8 bases between them. The CDR3 loop is CASSPSRYNEQFF. The CDR3 coding sequence is TGTGCCAGCAGCCCAAGTCGATACAATGAGCAGTTCTTC.

This clonotype appeared a few times. The junction and the germline gene differ at one end; a read error may be behind it. The V and J genes are TRBV7-9 and TRBJ1-3; TRBD1 matches 8 bases. This CDR3 is 15 amino acids long. Germline V gene data show CDR1 as SEHNR and CDR2 as FQNEAQ (reference sequence). CDR3 amino acids: CAGSPSQGARNTIYF. Here the CDR3 DNA reads TGTGCCGGCAGCCCGAGCCAGGGGGCTAGAAACACCATATATTTT.

J is TRBJ1-6 and V is TRBV7-9; 7 nucleotides match TRBD1. With V trimmed by 4 bases and J by 9 bases, 9 bases remained unmatched. CDR1 and CDR2 from the germline V gene are SEHNR and FQNEAQ (reference sequence). The CDR3 contains 15 residues. CDR3: CASSYLGGAGSPLHF. DNA of the CDR3: TGTGCCAGCAGCTACCTAGGGGGCGCGGGTTCACCCCTCCACTTT.

This clonotype occurred a few times. The chain combines TRBV7-9 with TRBJ2-3; D is possibly TRBD1 or TRBD2 (5 bases each). This CDR3 has 15 residues. V lost 5 bases, J lost 5 bases, and 17 bases lay in between. Germline CDR1 and CDR2: SEHNR and FQNEAQ (reference sequence). CDR3 sequence: CASSRLRGEGDTQYF. The DNA for the CDR3 is TGTGCCAGCAGCCGTTTAAGGGGTGAGGGAGATACGCAGTATTTT.

This clonotype was seen many times. This chain joins TRBV9 and TRBJ2-1; D gene uncertain. Trimming took off 4 bases at V and 6 bases at J, with 11 bases between the two ends. Germline V gene data show CDR1 as SGDLS and CDR2 as YYNGEE. The CDR3 contains 13 residues. The CDR3 sequence: CASSPSTSNEQFF. DNA of the CDR3: TGTGCCAGCAGCCCGTCAACTTCCAATGAGCAGTTCTTC. The full variable domain, with the rest looked up from reference TRBV9 and TRBJ2-1, is DSGVTQTPKHLITATGQRVTLRCSPRSGDLSVYWYQQSLDQGLQFLIQYYNGEERAKGNILERFSAQQFPDLHSELNLSSLELGDSALYFCASSPSTSNEQFFGPGTRLTVL.